This TCR beta chain originates from a study of beta chain features in type 1 diabetes. Germline trimming cut 5 bases from V and 5 bases from J; bases unmatched to any gene: 6. Germline loops: CDR1 SGHVS, CDR2 FNYEAQ. The CDR3 runs 14 residues. The authors reverse transcribed all of the isolated RNA, so sequencing captured expressed TCRB transcripts. Clones were sequenced by immunoSEQ multiplex PCR, and TCRdb holds only the in-frame ones, with some missing. Of around 150,000 clones in the sample, roughly 7.2% were seen once. This clone was found a few times. V gene TRBV7-6 combines with J gene TRBJ2-5, with 9 bases that match TRBD2. Sample: central memory CD4+ T cells from blood. The clonotype originates from a woman in her twenties or thirties in good health. CDR3 bases: TGTGCCAGCAGCCGTAATAGCGGGAGCGAGACCCAGTACTTC. Protein sequence: CASSRNSGSETQYF.